The rows below give T cell receptor beta chains drawn from one sample of a study of T-cell reconstitution after alpha-beta-depleted transplantation in children. TCRdb called the PCR reads again in MiXCR, with one record for every CDR3 protein. Among 360,000 or so distinct CDR3 sequences listed, 20% were seen once. This sample comprised PBMCs from the stem cell graft donor, obtained from the stem cell graft. The source is a human donor who donated a stem cell graft to a child with acute myeloid leukemia. Both conserved end residues are part of each CDR3. The D gene is left open where the match is weak. Only part of the rows carry a size: once, few, many, or a class if the clone is expanded.

size | D | J | V | DNA | CDR3
few | . | TRBJ2-2 | TRBV7-6 | TGTGCCAGCAGCCTCTCCTTGGATGCCGGGGAGCTGTTTTTT | CASSLSLDAGELFF
few | . | TRBJ2-2 | TRBV5-1 | TGCGCCAGCAGCCCCCAAAAACCCGGAGCAACCGGGGAGCTGTTTTTT | CASSPQKPGATGELFF
many | . | TRBJ2-3 | TRBV11-2 | TGTGCCAGCAGCTTAGGGGGCGGGCTCACAGATACGCAGTATTTT | CASSLGGGLTDTQYF
. | TRBD2 | TRBJ2-1 | TRBV20-1 | TGCAGTGCTAGGATAGCGGGATACTACAATGAGCAGTTCTTC | CSARIAGYYNEQFF
few | . | TRBJ2-5 | TRBV7-2 | TGTGCCAGCAGCTCACCTAGGAGGTACCAAGAGACCCAGTACTTC | CASSSPRRYQETQYF
few | . | TRBJ1-5 | TRBV6-2/TRBV6-3 | TGTGCCAGCTGGTCCGGCAATCAGCCCCAGCATTTT | CASWSGNQPQHF
. | . | TRBJ2-7 | TRBV7-9 | TGTGCCAGCAGCTTAGCGGGGGCAGCCTACGAGCAGTACTTC | CASSLAGAAYEQYF
few | TRBD2 | TRBJ2-1 | TRBV15 | TGTGCCACCAGCAGAGCTAGCGGCAATGAGCAGTTCTTC | CATSRASGNEQFF
many | . | TRBJ2-7 | TRBV4-2 | TGTGCCAGCAGCCAAGACGACAGGGAGGCCTACGAGCAGTACTTC | CASSQDDREAYEQYF
many | TRBD2 | TRBJ2-2 | TRBV25-1 | TGTGCCAGCAGTGATAGCGGGAGGGTCGCCGGGGAGCTGTTTTTT | CASSDSGRVAGELFF
. | TRBD2 | TRBJ2-1 | TRBV6-5 | TGTGCCAGCAGTTACTCGTCGGTCGAGCGGGAGTTGAATGAGCAGTTCTTC | CASSYSSVERELNEQFF
few | . | TRBJ1-4 | TRBV12-3/TRBV12-4 | TGTGCCAGCAGTTTTTATGGGATGAGCGGAAAACTGTTTTTT | CASSFYGMSGKLFF
. | TRBD2 | TRBJ2-1 | TRBV12-3/TRBV12-4 | TGTGCCAGCAGATTGGGACTAGCGGTCAACAATGAGCAGTTCTTC | CASRLGLAVNNEQFF
. | . | TRBJ2-3 | TRBV9 | TGTGCCAGCAGCGAGACCCCTGGCCCACCAGGCACAGATACGCAGTATTTT | CASSETPGPPGTDTQYF
few | . | TRBJ1-1 | TRBV29-1 | TGCAGCGTCCGGACCCCTCGGGCTTTCTTT | CSVRTPRAFF
many | . | TRBJ2-3 | TRBV12-3/TRBV12-4 | TGTGCCAGCAGTTTCGACCCCGGGAAGTATACGCAGTATTTT | CASSFDPGKYTQYF
many | . | TRBJ2-3 | TRBV24-1 | TGTGCCACCAGTGACGGCAGGGCCACTAGCACAGATACGCAGTATTTT | CATSDGRATSTDTQYF
many | . | TRBJ2-3 | TRBV7-2 | TGTGCCAGCAGCTCAACGGGAGTGGGAGATACGCAGTATTTT | CASSSTGVGDTQYF
. | TRBD1 | TRBJ2-4 | TRBV12-3/TRBV12-4 | TGTGCCAGCCTCCACAGGGGTCCCAAAAACATTCAGTACTTC | CASLHRGPKNIQYF
many | . | TRBJ1-5 | TRBV10-3 | TGTGCCATCAGTGAGACAGCCGATAGCAATCAGCCCCAGCATTTT | CAISETADSNQPQHF
. | TRBD1 | TRBJ1-6 | TRBV7-3 | TGTGCCAGCAGCTTCACGGGACAGGGATCTTCACCCCTCCACTTT | CASSFTGQGSSPLHF
. | . | TRBJ2-6 | TRBV24-1 | TGTGCCACCAGTGATTCTTGGGCCAACGTCCTGACTTTC | CATSDSWANVLTF
. | . | TRBJ2-5 | TRBV5-5 | TGTGCCAGCACCCGAGGAGGGGAAGAGACCCAGTACTTC | CASTRGGEETQYF
. | . | TRBJ2-2 | TRBV5-1 | TGCGCCAGCAGCTCCGCTACCATACCAATTGGTGGGGAGCTGTTTTTT | CASSSATIPIGGELFF
many | TRBD1 | TRBJ2-7 | TRBV10-3 | TGTGCCATCAGTGTCTCGACAGGGGAGAGCGAGCAGTACTTC | CAISVSTGESEQYF
many | . | TRBJ2-5 | TRBV29-1 | TGCAGCGCCACCCTGCTGGGGGTAATAGAGACCCAGTACTTC | CSATLLGVIETQYF
. | . | TRBJ2-1 | TRBV25-1 | TGTGCCAGCAGTAACCCAGGGAGCTCCTACAATGAGCAGTTCTTC | CASSNPGSSYNEQFF
. | . | TRBJ1-4 | TRBV7-9 | TGTGCCAGCAGCAGTGCCGACAGTATTAATGAAAAACTGTTTTTT | CASSSADSINEKLFF
many | . | TRBJ2-7 | TRBV21-1 | TGTGCCAGCAGCAAATCAAAGCGGTTGACCTCCTACGAGCAGTACTTC | CASSKSKRLTSYEQYF
. | TRBD1 | TRBJ2-1 | TRBV28 | TGTGCCAGCAGTTCCGCGAGGGACAGCCCCTACAATGAGCAGTTCTTC | CASSSARDSPYNEQFF
few | TRBD1 | TRBJ1-1 | TRBV20-1 | TGCAGTGCTGCGACAGGGGTGAGAATGAACACTGAAGCTTTCTTT | CSAATGVRMNTEAFF
many | TRBD2 | TRBJ2-1 | TRBV20-1 | TGCAGTGCTAGAAATAGCGGGAGTCACTACAATGAGCAGTTCTTC | CSARNSGSHYNEQFF
many | TRBD2 | TRBJ2-7 | TRBV20-1 | TGCAGTGCTACTCCGGGACTAGCGGGCGGCGTCGAGCAGTACTTC | CSATPGLAGGVEQYF
few | TRBD2 | TRBJ2-1 | TRBV3-1 | TGTGCCAGCAGCAGGGAGGGGTCCTACAATGAGCAGTTCTTC | CASSREGSYNEQFF
. | TRBD2 | TRBJ2-3 | TRBV15 | TGTGCCACCAGCACCCCGACTAGCGGGGGTACAGATACGCAGTATTTT | CATSTPTSGGTDTQYF
. | . | TRBJ2-7 | TRBV6-5 | TGTGCCAGCAGTTACGGGCCTACTCCTGCCTACGAGCAGTACTTC | CASSYGPTPAYEQYF
. | . | TRBJ2-3 | TRBV20-1 | TGCAGTGCCGACGACGTAACCACAGATACGCAGTATTTT | CSADDVTTDTQYF
few | . | TRBJ2-5 | TRBV10-3 | TGTGCCATCAGTGAAGTCGGACAGTGGGAAGAGACCCAGTACTTC | CAISEVGQWEETQYF
few | . | TRBJ2-7 | TRBV29-1 | TGCAGCGTTGGGAGACAATCCTACGAGCAGTACTTC | CSVGRQSYEQYF